The rows below give T cell receptor beta chains drawn from one sample of a study of regulatory T cells in long-lasting Graves disease. TCRdb independently ran MiXCR on the multiplex PCR reads; one entry per CDR3 protein. The sample has hundreds of thousands of distinct CDR3 sequences; approximately 21% are singletons. This specimen consisted of peripheral blood mononuclear cells (PBMCs), obtained when the disease was refractory, from a patient treated with antithyroid drugs. These receptors originate from a female donor with Graves disease. The CDR3 runs from the conserved cysteine through the conserved F or W. A D gene is named only where the DNA matches it firmly. Not every row has a clone size; where given, it reads once, few, many or a size class.

TRBD2	TRBV6-2/TRBV6-3	TRBJ2-7	15	few	TGTGCCAGCAGTTCGATCGGGGGGAGCTCCTACGAGCAGTACTTC	CASSSIGGSSYEQYF
TRBD1	TRBV3-1	TRBJ1-1	12	many	TGTGCCAGCAGCCGACAGGGAAGCAAAGCTTTCTTT	CASSRQGSKAFF
NA	TRBV7-2	TRBJ2-1	16	few	TGTGCCAGCAGCTCGTCTGGACTAACCCTGTACAATGAGCAGTTCTTC	CASSSSGLTLYNEQFF
NA	TRBV28	TRBJ2-5	15	many	TGTGCCAGCAGACAGACGAACAGGGCTCAGGAGACCCAGTACTTC	CASRQTNRAQETQYF
NA	TRBV3-1	TRBJ1-5	14	once	TGTGCCAGCAGCCAAGATTCAGGGGATCAGCCCCAGCATTTT	CASSQDSGDQPQHF
NA	TRBV6-1	TRBJ1-1	14	many	TGTGCCAGCAGACCGGACACCCCGAACACTGAAGCTTTCTTT	CASRPDTPNTEAFF
TRBD1	TRBV12-3/TRBV12-4	TRBJ2-7	16	many	TGTGCCAGCAGTCCCCGGGCGGACAGGGAGGTGTACGAGCAGTACTTC	CASSPRADREVYEQYF
NA	TRBV20-1	TRBJ1-6	13	NA	TGCAGTGCCGAGCAGGGCTATAATTCACCCCTCCACTTT	CSAEQGYNSPLHF
TRBD2	TRBV7-2	TRBJ2-7	14	few	TGTGCCAGCAGACCTCGGACTAGCAGTTACGAGCAGTACTTC	CASRPRTSSYEQYF
NA	TRBV19	TRBJ2-1	16	once	TGTGCCAGTAGCCCCCCGGGGAGCCTCTCCTACAATGAGCAGTTCTTC	CASSPPGSLSYNEQFF
NA	TRBV6-1	TRBJ2-2	11	NA	TGTGCCAGCAGTCGCGCCGGGGAGCTGTTTTTT	CASSRAGELFF
NA	TRBV24-1	TRBJ2-2	16	NA	TGTGCCACCAGTGATTTGAGGGGGTTAGGCGCCGGGGAGCTGTTTTTT	CATSDLRGLGAGELFF
TRBD1	TRBV27	TRBJ2-1	15	NA	TGTGCCAGCAGTGACCGGACAGGGGGACTCAATGAGCAGTTCTTC	CASSDRTGGLNEQFF
NA	TRBV12-3/TRBV12-4	TRBJ2-2	16	many	TGTGCCAGCAGTATGAGGGGCGAGGGGAGAACCGGGGAGCTGTTTTTT	CASSMRGEGRTGELFF
TRBD1	TRBV3-1	TRBJ2-5	14	many	TGTGCCAGCAGCCCGGGACAGCCCGGAGAGACCCAGTACTTC	CASSPGQPGETQYF
NA	TRBV13	TRBJ2-5	14	NA	TGTGCCAGCAGCCTCCGGGACTCTGGTGGGACCCAGTACTTC	CASSLRDSGGTQYF
NA	TRBV14	TRBJ1-1	15	NA	TGTGCCAGCAGCCCTAAGGTAGGGGCTAACACTGAAGCTTTCTTT	CASSPKVGANTEAFF
NA	TRBV20-1	TRBJ2-5	14	many	TGCAGTGCTAGAGATAAGAGGGGGCAAGAGACCCAGTACTTC	CSARDKRGQETQYF
NA	TRBV7-9	TRBJ2-7	15	NA	TGTGCCAGCAGCTTAGAGGAGGGGGACCCCTACGAGCAGTACTTC	CASSLEEGDPYEQYF
NA	TRBV28	TRBJ2-7	13	many	TGTGCCAGCAGTTTTGGGACCCAGCCCGAGCAGTACTTC	CASSFGTQPEQYF
NA	TRBV3-1	TRBJ1-3	15	few	TGTGCCAGCAGCCAAGAAGGAACCTCTGGAAACACCATATATTTT	CASSQEGTSGNTIYF
NA	TRBV7-2	TRBJ2-7	13	many	TGTGCCAGCAGCCGACAGTACCCGTACGAGCAGTACTTC	CASSRQYPYEQYF
NA	TRBV20-1	TRBJ2-7	14	NA	TGCAGTGCCCCTTCTAATCCTAGTACGAACAAGCAGTACTTC	CSAPSNPSTNKQYF
TRBD1	TRBV5-1	TRBJ1-6	16	few	TGCGCCAGCAGCGGGCCCGGGACAGGAGAATTTTCACCCCTCCACTTT	CASSGPGTGEFSPLHF
NA	TRBV7-9	TRBJ2-6	16	many	TGTGCCAGCAGCTTAGGGTTTGGTTCTGGGGCCAACGTCCTGACTTTC	CASSLGFGSGANVLTF
TRBD1	TRBV4-1	TRBJ1-4	16	few	TGCGCCAGCAGCAACGAACAGGGGGCAACTAATGAAAAACTGTTTTTT	CASSNEQGATNEKLFF
NA	TRBV7-8	TRBJ2-7	15	few	TGTGCCAGCAGCTTAGCCCTGAAGGCTCAACACGAGCAGTACTTC	CASSLALKAQHEQYF
NA	TRBV28	TRBJ1-6	14	NA	TGTGCCAGCAGCTTTGGGGGAGGGCATTCACCCCTCCACTTT	CASSFGGGHSPLHF
NA	TRBV29-1	TRBJ2-1	15	NA	TGCAGCGTTGAAGGCTCCCTTGACCAGCGGGCAGAGCAGTTCTTC	CSVEGSLDQRAEQFF
NA	TRBV7-2	TRBJ2-7	11	many	TGTGCCAGCAGCTTCAGCGCCGAGCAGTACTTC	CASSFSAEQYF
TRBD1	TRBV5-1	TRBJ1-3	17	NA	TGCGCCAGCAGCGAACTGGGACAGATCGGTACTGGAAACACCATATATTTT	CASSELGQIGTGNTIYF
NA	TRBV7-6	TRBJ2-5	12	few	TGTGCCAGCAGCCATCCTCTAGAGACCCAGTACTTC	CASSHPLETQYF
NA	TRBV4-1	TRBJ2-5	16	few	TGCGCCAGCAGCCAAGTAGTTATGGGGTTACAAGAGACCCAGTACTTC	CASSQVVMGLQETQYF
NA	TRBV12-3/TRBV12-4	TRBJ2-5	15	many	TGTGCCAGCAGAGCTTTACAGGGATCGCGGGAGACCCAGTACTTC	CASRALQGSRETQYF
NA	TRBV20-1	TRBJ2-5	15	many	TGCAGTGGGGGAGGTGAGGGTGGCAAGCAAGAGACCCAGTACTTC	CSGGGEGGKQETQYF
NA	TRBV4-3	TRBJ2-5	14	NA	TGCGCCAGCAGCCAAGCCGTCGGGGCGGAGACCCAGTACTTC	CASSQAVGAETQYF
NA	TRBV12-3/TRBV12-4	TRBJ1-1	15	many	TGTGCCAGCAGTTTACGGCGGACACCGAACACTGAAGCTTTCTTT	CASSLRRTPNTEAFF
NA	TRBV7-8	TRBJ2-3	16	NA	TGTGCCAGCAGCCACCGACGGGACCCTAGCACAGATACGCAGTATTTT	CASSHRRDPSTDTQYF
TRBD1	TRBV12-3/TRBV12-4	TRBJ1-2	13	many	TGTGCCAGCAGCATCGGGACAGGGGACGGCTACACCTTC	CASSIGTGDGYTF
TRBD1	TRBV7-9	TRBJ1-1	13	NA	TGTGCCAGCAGCCGGACAGGGGGCCCTGAAGCTTTCTTT	CASSRTGGPEAFF
NA	TRBV2	TRBJ1-1	13	many	TGTGCCAGCAGTGAGGGACCGCCGACTGAAGCTTTCTTT	CASSEGPPTEAFF
TRBD1	TRBV3-1	TRBJ2-7	16	NA	TGTGCCAGCAGCCAAGACCCCGGGACAGGGGTCTACGAGCAGTACTTC	CASSQDPGTGVYEQYF
TRBD2	TRBV28	TRBJ2-5	16	many	TGTGCCAGCAGTTTATTTCAAGCGGGGGGGCCAGAGACCCAGTACTTC	CASSLFQAGGPETQYF
NA	TRBV7-9	TRBJ1-1	12	many	TGTGCCAGCAGCCCTGACAGTCATGAAGCTTTCTTT	CASSPDSHEAFF
TRBD1	TRBV12-3/TRBV12-4	TRBJ2-1	12	NA	TGTGCCAGCAGCTATACAGGGGCTGAGCAGTTCTTC	CASSYTGAEQFF
NA	TRBV7-2	TRBJ1-2	15	many	TGTGCCAGCAGCTTGCGGACAGAGCCCAACTATGGCTACACCTTC	CASSLRTEPNYGYTF